The 25 T cell receptor beta chains below were found in one sample sequenced in a study of blood T cell repertoires in COVID-19. The table came from immunoSEQ multiplex PCR; TCRdb's copy has only in-frame clones and leaves some out. The repertoire holds some 200,000 clones, with 80% to 90% as singletons. Sequencing was done on a sample of PBMCs or T cells enriched from blood (not recorded which). The receptors shown here come from a woman younger than 30 in a cohort exposed to, infected with or recovered from COVID-19 (not recorded which).

This clone was seen only once. This chain uses TRBV5-5 with TRBJ1-6; tentatively, D is TRBD1 (6 bases). The CDR3 sequence is 14 residues long. Trimming took 2 bases from V and 8 from J, leaving 11 bases between them. Per germline, CDR1 SGHKS and CDR2 YYEKEE (reference sequence). This CDR3 is CASSFMSGDSPLHF. The CDR3 nucleotides are TGTGCCAGCAGCTTCATGTCAGGGGATTCACCCCTCCACTTT. The whole variable domain, filled in from reference TRBV5-5 and TRBJ1-6, reads DAGVTQSPTHLIKTRGQQVTLRCSPISGHKSVSWYQQVLGQGPQFIFQYYEKEERGRGNFPDRFSARQFPNYSSELNVNALLLGDSALYLCASSFMSGDSPLHFGNGTRLTVT.

Written as DNA, the CDR3 is TGTGCCAGCAGCTCCCGGGACATCTTAAACACTGAAGCTTTCTTT. Translating it yields CASSSRDILNTEAFF. This chain connects TRBV5-4 to TRBJ1-1, with D possibly being TRBD1 (6 bases). CDR3 length equals 15 residues. Trimming took off 3 bases at V and 2 bases at J, with 14 bases between the two ends. Germline values: CDR1 SGHNT, CDR2 YYREEE (reference sequence). Full variable domain (remainder filled in from reference TRBV5-4 and TRBJ1-1): ETGVTQSPTHLIKTRGQQVTLRCSSQSGHNTVSWYQQALGQGPQFIFQYYREEENGRGNFPPRFSGLQFPNYSSELNVNALELDDSALYLCASSSRDILNTEAFFGQGTRLTVV.

This clone was recorded a few times. The rearrangement links TRBV19 to TRBJ1-6, with a possible D match to TRBD1 (6 bases). The ends were cut back, 5 bases at V and 0 bases at J, with 11 bases in the middle. The CDR3 has 16 amino acids. Germline V gives CDR1 LNHDA, CDR2 SQIVND (reference sequence). The CDR3 nucleotides read TGTGCCAGTAGTCAAGGGGGAAGCTCCTATAATTCACCCCTCCACTTT. Amino acid sequence: CASSQGGSSYNSPLHF. Based on the CDR3 plus reference TRBV19 and TRBJ1-6, the full variable domain is DGGITQSPKYLFRKEGQNVTLSCEQNLNHDAMYWYRQDPGQGLRLIYYSQIVNDFQKGDIAEGYSVSREKKESFPLTVTSAQKNPTAFYLCASSQGGSSYNSPLHFGNGTRLTVT.

The genes are TRBV21-1 and TRBJ1-5. TRBV21-1 is reported as a pseudogene. The CDR3 is 16 residues long. The CDR3 DNA reads TGTGCCAGCAGCAAAGCGGACGGGGGGAGCAATCAGCCCCAGCATTTT. It yields the protein CASSKADGGSNQPQHF.

This chain joins TRBV29-1 and TRBJ1-3; D unresolved. The V end was cut by 0 bases, the J end by 3 bases, with 9 bases between. This CDR3 is built from 14 residues. CDR1 is SQVTM, CDR2 ANQGSEA, per germline. The CDR3 DNA reads as TGCAGCGTTGAAGATCGGGGATTTGGAAACACCATATATTTT. It translates to CSVEDRGFGNTIYF.

The chain combines TRBV5-1 with TRBJ2-7; tentative D call: TRBD1 (6 bases). Germline CDR1 and CDR2: SGHRS and YFSETQ. Trimming removed 4 bases from V and 3 bases from J, with 17 bases in between. The CDR3 runs 15 residues. CDR3 in amino acids: CASSDPGQSDYEQYF. In DNA form, the CDR3 reads TGCGCCAGCAGCGACCCGGGACAAAGCGACTACGAGCAGTACTTC.

The chain employs TRBV2 and TRBJ2-7; weak D call: TRBD2 (5 bases). This CDR3 is built from 13 residues. V was cut by 2 bases and J by 4 bases, with 9 bases left in between. Germline V gene lookup returns CDR1 SNHLY and CDR2 FYNNEI. CDR3 in amino acids: CASSERGRYEQYF. In DNA, the CDR3 is TGTGCCAGCAGTGAAAGAGGGCGGTACGAGCAGTACTTC.

This rearrangement joins TRBV4-1 to TRBJ1-1; maybe TRBD1 (6 bases). The CDR3 has 17 residues. From germline, CDR1 is MGHRA and CDR2 YSYEKL. V was trimmed by 0 bases and J by 6 bases, leaving 20 bases between them. CDR3 region: CASSQEDSPTWTAEAFF. CDR3 sequence (DNA): TGCGCCAGCAGCCAAGAGGACAGCCCCACGTGGACAGCTGAAGCTTTCTTT.

The V and J genes are TRBV5-1 and TRBJ2-6, with D tentatively TRBD2 (6 bases). The V end was cut by 2 bases, the J end by 3 bases, with 12 bases between. CDR3 size: 16 residues. CDR1 SGHRS and CDR2 YFSETQ come from the germline V gene. The CDR3 here is CASSFFGDFGANVLTF. CDR3 DNA: TGCGCCAGCAGCTTTTTCGGGGACTTTGGGGCCAACGTCCTGACTTTC.

The chain recombines TRBV25-1 with TRBJ2-2; maybe TRBD1 (6 bases). This CDR3 spans 15 amino acids. Deletions cut 4 bases from V and 5 bases from J, with 14 bases between. CDR1 and CDR2 from the germline V gene are MGHDK and SYGVNS. The CDR3: CASSVPQGTTGELFF. In DNA, the CDR3 is TGTGCCAGCAGTGTCCCGCAGGGGACGACCGGGGAGCTGTTTTTT.

The V call is TRBV7-2, the J call TRBJ1-1; D gene ambiguous. The germline gives CDR1 SGHTA, CDR2 FQGNSA. This CDR3 has 13 residues. V dropped 10 bases and J dropped 4 bases, with 16 bases sitting between them. The CDR3 sequence is CAIGLGRGTEAFF. CDR3 nucleotides: TGTGCCATAGGGCTTGGCCGGGGCACTGAAGCTTTCTTT. Drawing the rest from reference TRBV7-2 and TRBJ1-1, the complete variable domain is GAGVSQSPSNKVTEKGKDVELRCDPISGHTALYWYRQSLGQGLEFLIYFQGNSAPDKSGLPSDRFSAERTGGSVSTLTIQRTQQEDSAVYLCAIGLGRGTEAFFGQGTRLTVV.

CDR3: CSVETDDVGYTF. Here the CDR3 DNA reads TGCAGCGTTGAGACAGACGACGTAGGCTACACCTTC. The V gene is TRBV29-1, the J gene TRBJ1-2, with D maybe TRBD1 (5 bases). The V gene lost 3 bases and the J gene lost 8 bases, with 13 bases spanning the gap. Germline values: CDR1 SQVTM, CDR2 ANQGSEA. This CDR3 region has 12 residues.

The CDR3 spells CASSLRHTGDNQPQHF. As DNA, the CDR3 is TGTGCCAGCAGCTTGCGACATACAGGGGACAATCAGCCCCAGCATTTT. J is TRBJ1-5 and V is TRBV5-6; 7 bases align to TRBD1. V dropped 1 base and J dropped 3; count of bases not matched to a gene: 7. The V gene's germline CDR1 is SGHDT and CDR2 YYEEEE. The CDR3 covers 16 residues.

The chain is built from TRBV7-2 and TRBJ2-7, with 7 nucleotides matching TRBD1. The germline CDR1 and CDR2 sequences are SGHTA and FQGNSA. This CDR3 has 15 residues. With 2 bases clipped from V and 0 bases from J, the junction kept 4 bases outside the gene matches. The CDR3 sequence: CASSLWGQNSYEQYF. The CDR3 DNA is TGTGCCAGCAGCTTATGGGGACAGAACTCCTACGAGCAGTACTTC.

The chain is built from TRBV12-5 and TRBJ1-3, with 9 nucleotides matching TRBD1. There are 19 residues in the CDR3. Germline loops: CDR1 LGHNT, CDR2 FRNRAP. V shed 2 bases, J shed 7 bases, and the junction held 18 bases outside the gene matches. In nucleotides, the CDR3 is TGTGCTAGTGGTTTGCGACCCCTGGGGACAGGGAGGCTGAGGAACACCATATATTTT. Translation gives CASGLRPLGTGRLRNTIYF.

V and J are TRBV5-1 and TRBJ2-5, with 10 positions matching TRBD2. CDR3 length: 16 amino acids. Looked up from germline, CDR1 is SGHRS and CDR2 is YFSETQ. Losses at the gene ends were 0 bases for V and 4 bases for J; bases not matched to a gene: 6. In DNA form, the CDR3 reads TGCGCCAGCAGCTTGGCAGCGGGAGGGCCTTTAGAGACCCAGTACTTC. Its protein product is CASSLAAGGPLETQYF.

V usage is TRBV29-1 and J usage is TRBJ1-4; TRBD1 matches at 7 bases. Unmatched junction bases numbered 1, after V lost 3 bases and J lost 3 bases. Germline V lookup: CDR1 SQVTM, CDR2 ANQGSEA. CDR3 length: 13 amino acids. The CDR3, as DNA: TGCAGCGTTGAGAGGGGGCCTAATGAAAAACTGTTTTTT. This codes for CSVERGPNEKLFF.

The V gene is TRBV18, the J gene TRBJ1-2; possible D gene TRBD1, 5 bases. Germline loops: CDR1 KGHSH, CDR2 LQKENI. V gave up 2 bases and J gave up 5 bases, with 12 bases separating them. The CDR3 contains 14 residues. The CDR3 DNA sequence: TGTGCCAGCTCACCAGGAGGGGAGGAGTATGGCTACACCTTC. It is translated as CASSPGGEEYGYTF.

The V gene is TRBV2, the J gene TRBJ1-2; 11 nucleotides align to TRBD1. CDR1 is SNHLY and CDR2 is FYNNEI in the germline V gene. The CDR3 sequence is 12 residues long. V gave up 7 bases and J gave up 8 bases; unmatched junction bases: 3. CDR3 sequence reads: CASKGQGGGYTF. The DNA of the CDR3 is TGTGCCAGCAAGGGACAGGGGGGCGGCTACACCTTC.

The sample holds one count of this clone. The chain is built from TRBV5-1 and TRBJ1-6, with 8 bases matching TRBD1. This CDR3 region has 17 residues. V gave up 2 bases and J gave up 6 bases; unmatched junction bases: 10. CDR1 is SGHRS and CDR2 is YFSETQ in the germline V gene. CDR3 bases: TGCGCCAGCAGCTTCGGGGAACAGACAGGGGTTAATTCACCCCTCCACTTT. Its translation: CASSFGEQTGVNSPLHF.

This clone is a singleton in its sample. V usage is TRBV7-6 and J usage is TRBJ2-7, with D possibly matching TRBD2 (6 bases). CDR1 and CDR2 from the germline V gene are SGHVS and FNYEAQ. CDR3 length: 15 amino acids. Between the trimmed V and J ends, which lost 4 bases and 4 bases, there was a span of 17 bases. The chain's CDR3 is CASSSPLTGDYEQYF. DNA of the CDR3: TGTGCCAGCAGCTCCCCCCTTACGGGAGATTACGAGCAGTACTTC.

The V and J genes are TRBV28 and TRBJ1-5; no clear D gene. V was cut by 11 bases and J by 3 bases, with 17 bases left in between. The CDR3 is 14 residues long. Germline CDR1 is MDHEN and CDR2 is SYDVKM. The CDR3 DNA reads TGTGCCTCCCGCCTTGGGGAGTTCAATCAGCCCCAGCATTTT. Translated, it gives CASRLGEFNQPQHF.

The gene calls are TRBV4-2 and TRBJ2-1; D perhaps matches TRBD2 (7 bases). Deletions cut 1 base from V and 10 bases from J, with 23 bases between. Germline CDR1 reads LGHNA; CDR2 reads YNFKEQ. The CDR3 contains 17 residues. CDR3 protein: CASSQVDPGKGGGEQFF. CDR3 bases: TGTGCCAGCAGCCAAGTTGACCCCGGGAAGGGAGGGGGGGAGCAGTTCTTC.

V usage is TRBV6-5 and J usage is TRBJ1-4; a possible D gene is TRBD1 (6 bases). The germline gives CDR1 MNHEY, CDR2 SVGAGI. V lost 4 bases to trimming and J lost 7 bases, with 13 bases between them. The CDR3 length is 14 residues. CDR3 amino acids: CASSSPRTVEKLFF. In nucleotides, the CDR3 is TGTGCCAGCAGTTCCCCCCGGACAGTTGAAAAACTGTTTTTT.

V is TRBV5-1 and J is TRBJ2-2; D remains ambiguous. Trimming pared 4 bases from V and 1 base from J, leaving 11 bases between. In germline, CDR1 is SGHRS, CDR2 YFSETQ. CDR3 length: 15 amino acids. CDR3 residues: CASSTVPGNTGELFF. CDR3 nucleotide sequence: TGCGCCAGCAGCACGGTGCCGGGGAACACCGGGGAGCTGTTTTTT.